This is a list of T cell receptor beta chains from one sample in a study of HIV-infected patients and healthy controls. TCRdb re-called the 5' RACE reads through MiXCR, storing one row per CDR3 protein. The table includes more than 6,500 distinct CDR3 sequences, around 8% detected once. The sample consisted of blood, taken before antiretroviral therapy. The source is an adult with HIV infection. Each CDR3 is given with its conserved first and last residue. The D gene is left open where the match is weak. Clone sizes are given selectively: once, few, many, or a class where the clone is expanded.

d_call,clone_size,j_call,v_call,cdr3_aa,cdr3_nt
.,medium-sized,TRBJ1-6,TRBV6-5,CASSYSSEGNSPLHF,TGTGCCAGCAGTTACTCGTCAGAGGGTAATTCACCCCTCCACTTT
TRBD2,.,TRBJ2-7,TRBV5-6,CASSSDLSGNQGYEQYF,TGTGCCAGCAGCTCGGATCTAAGCGGGAACCAAGGGTACGAGCAGTACTTC
.,many,TRBJ1-5,TRBV2,CASSELALGSRNQPQHF,TGTGCCAGCAGTGAATTGGCGTTAGGGTCCCGCAATCAGCCCCAGCATTTT
TRBD1,many,TRBJ2-2,TRBV27,CASSSFSGGDTGELFF,TGTGCCAGCAGTTCCTTCTCAGGGGGTGACACCGGGGAGCTGTTTTTT
.,medium-sized,TRBJ2-2,TRBV27,CASSPNGGGMTGELFF,TGTGCCAGCAGCCCGAACGGTGGGGGTATGACCGGGGAGCTGTTTTTT
.,medium-sized,TRBJ1-2,TRBV9,CASSGTDADGYTF,TGTGCCAGCAGTGGGACGGACGCAGATGGCTACACCTTC
TRBD1,many,TRBJ1-2,TRBV7-8,CASSLETGLAYGYTF,TGTGCCAGCAGCTTAGAGACAGGGCTTGCCTATGGCTACACCTTC
.,.,TRBJ2-7,TRBV5-1,CASSSGSGLSQYEQYF,TGCGCCAGCAGCTCGGGTTCTGGATTAAGTCAGTACGAGCAGTACTTC
.,.,TRBJ2-2,TRBV29-1,CSRGDKNTGELFF,TGCAGCCGAGGGGACAAGAACACCGGGGAGCTGTTTTTT
.,large,TRBJ2-7,TRBV13,CASSLAGTVSYEQYF,TGTGCCAGCAGCTTAGCGGGGACGGTCTCCTACGAGCAGTACTTC
TRBD1,many,TRBJ1-1,TRBV20-1,CSARDLQGAGNTEAFF,TGCAGTGCTAGAGATCTCCAGGGGGCGGGGAACACTGAAGCTTTCTTT
TRBD2,few,TRBJ2-1,TRBV5-1,CASSLVSGYNEQFF,TGCGCCAGCAGCTTGGTTAGCGGGTACAATGAGCAGTTCTTC
TRBD1,many,TRBJ1-4,TRBV9,CASSATDRVNLGLFF,TGTGCCAGCAGCGCAACGGACAGGGTTAATCTTGGACTGTTTTTT
TRBD1,medium-sized,TRBJ1-1,TRBV5-6,CASSDRQGAFF,TGTGCCAGCAGCGACCGACAGGGAGCTTTCTTT
.,many,TRBJ2-3,TRBV2,CASEGNVPTDTQYF,TGTGCCAGCGAGGGGAATGTACCCACAGATACGCAGTATTTT
.,many,TRBJ1-1,TRBV2,CASKWRLNTEAFF,TGTGCCAGCAAATGGAGGCTGAACACTGAAGCTTTCTTT
TRBD1,medium-sized,TRBJ2-1,TRBV20-1,CSGGQALYNEQFF,TGCAGTGGAGGACAGGCGCTATACAATGAGCAGTTCTTC
TRBD1,many,TRBJ1-2,TRBV27,CASKNRGDYGYTF,TGTGCCAGCAAAAACAGGGGCGACTATGGCTACACCTTC
.,medium-sized,TRBJ2-3,TRBV2,CACRRSGLAGNEDTQYF,TGTGCCTGCAGGAGAAGCGGGCTGGCGGGGAACGAGGATACGCAGTATTTT
TRBD1,medium-sized,TRBJ1-4,TRBV7-2,CASSFRGQDDEKLFF,TGTGCCAGCAGCTTCCGTGGACAGGATGATGAAAAACTGTTTTTT
.,few,TRBJ2-1,TRBV2,CASSYPGPNEQFF,TGTGCCAGCAGTTACCCGGGGCCCAATGAGCAGTTCTTC
.,.,TRBJ2-2,TRBV6-1,CASKGGGAGAGELFF,TGTGCCAGCAAGGGTGGGGGGGCTGGCGCCGGGGAGCTGTTTTTT
TRBD1,.,TRBJ2-5,TRBV3-1,CASSQDSAEQGEETQYF,TGTGCCAGCAGCCAAGATTCTGCGGAACAGGGGGAAGAGACCCAGTACTTC
.,many,TRBJ1-1,TRBV5-5,CASSYWDDGGTEAFF,TGTGCCAGCAGCTATTGGGACGATGGTGGCACTGAAGCTTTCTTT
.,.,TRBJ1-2,TRBV30,CARREVGGYTF,TGTGCCCGTAGGGAGGTGGGCGGCTACACCTTC
.,many,TRBJ1-5,TRBV6-2/TRBV6-3,CASSIDSRNQPQHF,TGTGCCAGCAGCATCGACAGCCGCAATCAGCCCCAGCATTTT
.,medium-sized,TRBJ1-5,TRBV5-5,CASSPVGPGNQPQHF,TGTGCCAGCAGCCCCGTCGGTCCCGGCAATCAGCCCCAGCATTTT
.,.,TRBJ2-7,TRBV20-1,CSARGLTRSSYEQYF,TGCAGTGCTAGAGGGCTAACCAGGAGCTCCTACGAGCAGTACTTC
.,medium-sized,TRBJ1-6,TRBV13,CASSLRGVGTDHSPLHF,TGTGCCAGCAGCTTACGAGGTGTTGGGACTGACCATTCACCCCTCCACTTT
.,.,TRBJ2-2,TRBV20-1,CSAWTRGNTGELFF,TGCAGTGCGTGGACAAGGGGGAACACCGGGGAGCTGTTTTTT
.,large,TRBJ2-1,TRBV14,CASSQTPLGAQFF,TGTGCCAGCAGCCAGACTCCTCTAGGTGCGCAGTTCTTC
.,few,TRBJ1-1,TRBV6-2/TRBV6-3,CASRMGQNTEAFF,TGTGCCAGCAGAATGGGACAGAACACTGAAGCTTTCTTT
TRBD1,.,TRBJ1-5,TRBV27,CASRPLQQGGNQPQHF,TGTGCCAGCAGACCTTTACAACAGGGGGGCAATCAGCCCCAGCATTTT
TRBD1,medium-sized,TRBJ1-2,TRBV6-6,CASSPRGTDGYTF,TGTGCCAGCAGCCCCAGGGGGACCGATGGCTACACCTTC
.,many,TRBJ1-2,TRBV6-2/TRBV6-3,CASSPTVYGYTF,TGTGCCAGCAGTCCGACAGTCTATGGCTACACCTTC
TRBD1,many,TRBJ1-1,TRBV27,CATMDRGINTEAFF,TGTGCCACCATGGACAGGGGGATTAACACTGAAGCTTTCTTT
TRBD2,medium-sized,TRBJ2-7,TRBV6-2/TRBV6-3,CASSYTSGSRYEQYF,TGTGCCAGCAGTTACACTAGCGGGAGCCGGTACGAGCAGTACTTC
TRBD1,medium-sized,TRBJ1-1,TRBV29-1,CSVNRGLTEAFF,TGCAGCGTTAACAGGGGGCTTACTGAAGCTTTCTTT
.,many,TRBJ1-1,TRBV21-1,CASSKARPQVGAAEAFF,TGTGCCAGCAGCAAAGCGAGGCCACAAGTCGGCGCCGCTGAAGCTTTCTTT
TRBD1,.,TRBJ1-1,TRBV5-1,CASSFDRDGLNTEAFF,TGCGCCAGCAGCTTCGACAGGGATGGGTTGAACACTGAAGCTTTCTTT
TRBD1,many,TRBJ1-4,TRBV6-5,CASSYWGQGVEKLFF,TGTGCCAGCAGTTACTGGGGACAGGGGGTAGAGAAACTGTTTTTT